These 7 T cell receptor beta chains were sequenced from one sample in a study of Tregs in tolerant kidney transplant recipients. The nonmyeloablative bone marrow transplants came from related graft donors, with transient mixed chimerism. Clones were sequenced by immunoSEQ multiplex PCR, and TCRdb holds only the in-frame ones, with some missing. Of approximately 60,000 clones in the sample, about 89% were seen once. Here the sequenced sample was CD4+ T cells from blood (PBMCs), taken 6 months after the transplant. Receptors originate from a human patient who received a combined kidney and bone marrow transplant. Some T cells may originate from the graft donor.

CDR3 in amino acids: CAIRGTSGGQETQYF. CDR3 sequence (DNA): TGTGCCATCAGGGGGACTAGCGGGGGCCAAGAGACCCAGTACTTC. This chain joins TRBV10-3 and TRBJ2-5; 14 nucleotides match TRBD2. The length of the CDR3 is 15 residues. In germline, CDR1 is ENHRY, CDR2 SYGVKD. The junction had 1 base not matched to a gene; V was cut back by 6 bases and J by 1 base.

CDR3 in DNA: TGTGCCAGAAGCGCGAACAGGGGGGGATGCGAGGACACTGAAGCTTTCTTT. It codes for CARSANRGGCEDTEAFF. The chain couples TRBV5-3 to TRBJ1-1, with 8 bases matching TRBD1. TRBV5-3 belongs to the ORF category, with a function that is uncertain. CDR3 length: 17 residues. Trimming took 4 bases from V and 3 from J; bases not matched to a gene: 14.

The V gene is TRBV30, the J gene TRBJ2-5, with TRBD2 matching 7 bases. J was trimmed by 1 base and V by 2 bases; bases with no gene match: 7. The CDR3 runs to 15 residues. Germline V CDR1 and CDR2: GTSNPN, SVGIG (reference sequence). In nucleotides, the CDR3 is TGTGCCTGGAGTACACCTAGCGGATTCCAAGAGACCCAGTACTTC. Protein: CAWSTPSGFQETQYF.

In its sample, this clone was seen a few times. The gene calls are TRBV7-2 and TRBJ2-5; D may be TRBD1 (6 bases). V lost 4 bases and J lost 0, with 18 bases in between. This CDR3 contains 17 residues. Germline V CDR1 and CDR2: SGHTA, FQGNSA. The CDR3 spells CASSSPVGDTHQETQYF. CDR3 nucleotides: TGTGCCAGCAGCTCCCCAGTTGGGGACACGCACCAAGAGACCCAGTACTTC.

This chain links TRBV18 with TRBJ2-7; TRBD1 is a possible D gene (5 bases). The length of the CDR3 is 13 residues. The germline V gene encodes CDR1 KGHSH and CDR2 LQKENI. Trimming took off 2 bases at V and 7 bases at J, with 12 bases between the two ends. The CDR3 loop is CASSPSQGEEQYF. The CDR3 nucleotides are TGTGCCAGCTCACCATCCCAGGGTGAAGAGCAGTACTTC.

V and J are TRBV4-2 and TRBJ1-3, with D possibly matching TRBD1 (5 bases). The ends were cut back, 0 bases at V and 6 bases at J, with 18 bases in the middle. The CDR3 consists of 17 residues. CDR1 and CDR2 from the germline V gene are LGHNA and YNFKEQ. CDR3 loop: CASSQDHPRQGLNTIYF. The CDR3 DNA reads TGTGCCAGCAGCCAAGATCACCCGCGGCAGGGCCTAAACACCATATATTTT.

This chain connects TRBV7-3 to TRBJ1-1; unclear D gene. There are 16 residues in the CDR3. Germline V gene sequence: CDR1 SGHTA, CDR2 FQGTGA. V gave up 5 bases and J gave up 4 bases, with 20 bases separating them. The CDR3 region is CASSPRLGSRVTEAFF. The CDR3 nucleotides read TGTGCCAGCAGCCCTCGTTTGGGGAGTAGGGTCACTGAAGCTTTCTTT.